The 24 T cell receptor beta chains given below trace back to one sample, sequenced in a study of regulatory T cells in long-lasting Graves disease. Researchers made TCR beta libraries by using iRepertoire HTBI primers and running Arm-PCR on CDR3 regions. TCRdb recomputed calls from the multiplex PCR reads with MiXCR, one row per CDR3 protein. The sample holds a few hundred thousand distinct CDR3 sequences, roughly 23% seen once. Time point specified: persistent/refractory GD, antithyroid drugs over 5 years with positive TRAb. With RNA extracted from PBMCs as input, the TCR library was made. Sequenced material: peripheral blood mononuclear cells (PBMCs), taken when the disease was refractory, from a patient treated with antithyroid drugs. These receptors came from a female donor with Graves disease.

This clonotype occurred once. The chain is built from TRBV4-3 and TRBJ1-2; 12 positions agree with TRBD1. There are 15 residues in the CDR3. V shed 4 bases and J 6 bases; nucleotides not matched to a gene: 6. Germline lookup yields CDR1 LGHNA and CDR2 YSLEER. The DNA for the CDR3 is TGCGCCAGCAGCCGGGGACAGGGGGCGAGGGATGGCTACACCTTC. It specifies CASSRGQGARDGYTF.

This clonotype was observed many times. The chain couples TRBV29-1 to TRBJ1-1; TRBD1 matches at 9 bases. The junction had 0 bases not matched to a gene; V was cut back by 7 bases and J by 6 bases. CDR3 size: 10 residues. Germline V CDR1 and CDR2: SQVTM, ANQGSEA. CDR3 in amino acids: CSGTGAEAFF. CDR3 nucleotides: TGCAGCGGGACAGGGGCTGAAGCTTTCTTT.

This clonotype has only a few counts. DNA for the CDR3: TGTGCCAGCAGAGGGCCTAGCGGGGATACGCAGTATTTT. Its protein product is CASRGPSGDTQYF. This chain connects TRBV6-1 to TRBJ2-3, with 8 bases lining up with TRBD2. Looked up from germline, CDR1 is MNHNS and CDR2 is SASEGT. The trim removed 6 bases at V and 6 bases at J, leaving 5 bases unmatched. This CDR3 spans 13 amino acids.

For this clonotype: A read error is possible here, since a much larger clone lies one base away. CDR3 sequence reads: CASSRSSQVGITSPLHF. CDR3 sequence (DNA): TGTGCCAGCAGTCGCTCCTCCCAGGTGGGGATCACTTCACCCCTCCACTTT. The J gene is TRBJ1-6, the V gene TRBV6-5; D not certain. Germline assignment: CDR1 MNHEY and CDR2 SVGAGI. The germline V and J ends were trimmed by 5 bases and 9 bases, with 23 bases remaining between them. The CDR3 has 17 residues.

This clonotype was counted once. CDR3 sequence reads: CASSQDPLSLAGTYQETQYF. In nucleotides, the CDR3 is TGCGCCAGCAGCCAAGACCCCCTGTCGCTAGCGGGCACGTACCAAGAGACCCAGTACTTC. The rearrangement uses TRBV4-3 and TRBJ2-5; 8 bases line up with TRBD2. The length of the CDR3 is 20 residues. Trimming at V came to 0 bases and at J to 0 bases, leaving 15 bases not matched to a gene. Germline lookup yields CDR1 LGHNA and CDR2 YSLEER.

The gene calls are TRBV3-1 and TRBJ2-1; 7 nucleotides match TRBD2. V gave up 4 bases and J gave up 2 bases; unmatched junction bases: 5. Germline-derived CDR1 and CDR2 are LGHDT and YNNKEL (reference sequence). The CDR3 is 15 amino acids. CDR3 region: CASSPGREPYNEQFF. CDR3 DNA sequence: TGTGCCAGCAGCCCGGGGCGGGAGCCCTACAATGAGCAGTTCTTC.

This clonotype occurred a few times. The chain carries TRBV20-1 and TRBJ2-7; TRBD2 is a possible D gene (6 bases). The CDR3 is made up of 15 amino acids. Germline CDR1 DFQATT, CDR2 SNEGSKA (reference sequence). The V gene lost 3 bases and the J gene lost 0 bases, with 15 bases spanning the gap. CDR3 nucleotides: TGCAGTGCTAGTGGCCTTGGGGGGAGCTCCTACGAGCAGTACTTC. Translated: CSASGLGGSSYEQYF.

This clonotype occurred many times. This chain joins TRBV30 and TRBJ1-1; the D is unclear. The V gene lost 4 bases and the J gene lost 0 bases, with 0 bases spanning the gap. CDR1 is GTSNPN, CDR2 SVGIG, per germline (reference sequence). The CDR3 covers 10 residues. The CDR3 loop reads CAWMNTEAFF. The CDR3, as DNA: TGTGCCTGGATGAACACTGAAGCTTTCTTT.

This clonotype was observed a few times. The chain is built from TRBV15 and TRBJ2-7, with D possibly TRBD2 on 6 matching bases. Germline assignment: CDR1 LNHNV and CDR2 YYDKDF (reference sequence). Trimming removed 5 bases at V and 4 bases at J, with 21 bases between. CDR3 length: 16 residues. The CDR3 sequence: CATSPRRRGQLYEQYF. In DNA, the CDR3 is TGTGCCACCAGCCCCCGAAGGAGGGGCCAACTTTACGAGCAGTACTTC.

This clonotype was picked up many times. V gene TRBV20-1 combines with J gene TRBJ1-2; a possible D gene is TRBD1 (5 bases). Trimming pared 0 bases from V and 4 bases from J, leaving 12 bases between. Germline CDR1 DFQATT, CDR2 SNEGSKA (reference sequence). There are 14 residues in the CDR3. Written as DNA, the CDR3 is TGCAGTGCTAGAGATCCGGGCAGGGTCTATGGCTACACCTTC. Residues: CSARDPGRVYGYTF.

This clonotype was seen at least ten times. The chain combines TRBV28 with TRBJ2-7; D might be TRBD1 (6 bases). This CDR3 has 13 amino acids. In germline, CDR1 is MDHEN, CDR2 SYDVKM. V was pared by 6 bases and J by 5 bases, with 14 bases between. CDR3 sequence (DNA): TGTGCCAGCAGATCCGGGACAAACGACGAGCAGTACTTC. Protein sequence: CASRSGTNDEQYF.

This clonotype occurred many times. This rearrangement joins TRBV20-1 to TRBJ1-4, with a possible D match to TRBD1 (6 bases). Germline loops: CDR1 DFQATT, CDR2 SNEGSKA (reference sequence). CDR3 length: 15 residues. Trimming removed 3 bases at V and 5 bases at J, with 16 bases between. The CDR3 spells CSASWGAAGNEKLFF. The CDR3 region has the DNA TGCAGTGCTAGTTGGGGGGCTGCAGGAAATGAAAAACTGTTTTTT.

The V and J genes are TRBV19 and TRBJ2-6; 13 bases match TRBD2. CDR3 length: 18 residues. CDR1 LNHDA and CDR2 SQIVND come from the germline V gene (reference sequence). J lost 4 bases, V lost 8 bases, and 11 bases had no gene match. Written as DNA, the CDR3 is TGTGCCAGTCGAAGGACTAGCGGGAGTGCTCGGGGGGCCAACGTCCTGACTTTC. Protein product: CASRRTSGSARGANVLTF.

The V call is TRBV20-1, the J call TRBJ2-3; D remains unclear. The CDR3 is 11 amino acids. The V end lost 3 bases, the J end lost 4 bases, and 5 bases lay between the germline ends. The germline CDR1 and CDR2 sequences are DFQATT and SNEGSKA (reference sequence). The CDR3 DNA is TGCAGTGCTAGCGTCCCAGATACGCAGTATTTT. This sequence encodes CSASVPDTQYF.

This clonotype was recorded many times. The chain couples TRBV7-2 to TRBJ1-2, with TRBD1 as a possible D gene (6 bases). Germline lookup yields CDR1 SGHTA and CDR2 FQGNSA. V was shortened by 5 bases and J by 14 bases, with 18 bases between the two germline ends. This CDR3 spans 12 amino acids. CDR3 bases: TGTGCCAGCAGCCTTTCGGACAGAATCGGAACCTTC. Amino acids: CASSLSDRIGTF.

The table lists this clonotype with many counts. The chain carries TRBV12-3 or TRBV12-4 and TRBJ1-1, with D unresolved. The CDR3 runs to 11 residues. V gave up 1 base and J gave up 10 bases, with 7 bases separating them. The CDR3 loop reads CASSLELVAFF. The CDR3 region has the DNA TGTGCCAGCAGTTTAGAGTTGGTAGCTTTCTTT.

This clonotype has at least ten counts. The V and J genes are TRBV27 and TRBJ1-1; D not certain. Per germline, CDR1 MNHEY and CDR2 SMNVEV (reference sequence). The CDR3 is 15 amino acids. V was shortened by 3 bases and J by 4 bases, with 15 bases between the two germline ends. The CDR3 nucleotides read TGTGCCAGCAGTTTTTCTCAGGCACCGGGCACTGAAGCTTTCTTT. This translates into CASSFSQAPGTEAFF.

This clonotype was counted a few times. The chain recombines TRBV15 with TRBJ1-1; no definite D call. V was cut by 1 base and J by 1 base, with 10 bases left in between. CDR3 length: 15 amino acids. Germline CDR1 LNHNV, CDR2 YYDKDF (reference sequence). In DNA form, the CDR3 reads TGTGCCACCAGCAGAGTGGGCAGCGCGAACACTGAAGCTTTCTTT. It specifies CATSRVGSANTEAFF.

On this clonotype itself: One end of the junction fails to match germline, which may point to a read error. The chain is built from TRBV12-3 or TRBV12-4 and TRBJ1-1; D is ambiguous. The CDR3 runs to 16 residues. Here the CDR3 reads CAGSLEQVIMNTEAFF. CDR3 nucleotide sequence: TGTGCCGGCAGTTTAGAGCAGGTCATCATGAACACTGAAGCTTTCTTT.

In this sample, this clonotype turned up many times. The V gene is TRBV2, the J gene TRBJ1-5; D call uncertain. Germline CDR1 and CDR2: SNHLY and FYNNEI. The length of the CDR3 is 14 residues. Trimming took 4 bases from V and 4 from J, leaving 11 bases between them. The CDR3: CASSVLEWNQPQHF. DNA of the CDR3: TGTGCCAGCAGTGTCTTGGAGTGGAATCAGCCCCAGCATTTT.

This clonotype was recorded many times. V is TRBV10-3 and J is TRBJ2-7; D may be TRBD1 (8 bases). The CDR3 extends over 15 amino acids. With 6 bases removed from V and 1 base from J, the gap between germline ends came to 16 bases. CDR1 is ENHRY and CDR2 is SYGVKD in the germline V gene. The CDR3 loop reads CAISLGQGGSYEQYF. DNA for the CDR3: TGTGCCATCAGCCTTGGACAGGGAGGGTCCTACGAGCAGTACTTC.

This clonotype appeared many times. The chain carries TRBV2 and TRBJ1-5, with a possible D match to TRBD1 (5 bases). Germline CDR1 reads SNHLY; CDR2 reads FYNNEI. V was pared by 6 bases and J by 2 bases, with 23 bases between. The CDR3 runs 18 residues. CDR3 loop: CASRSGFVTSKGNQPQHF. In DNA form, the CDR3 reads TGTGCCAGCAGATCAGGGTTTGTGACTTCGAAGGGCAATCAGCCCCAGCATTTT. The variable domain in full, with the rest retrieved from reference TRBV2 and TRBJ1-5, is EPEVTQTPSHQVTQMGQEVILRCVPISNHLYFYWYRQILGQKVEFLVSFYNNEISEKSEIFDDQFSVERPDGSNFTLKIRSTKLEDSAMYFCASRSGFVTSKGNQPQHFGDGTRLSIL.

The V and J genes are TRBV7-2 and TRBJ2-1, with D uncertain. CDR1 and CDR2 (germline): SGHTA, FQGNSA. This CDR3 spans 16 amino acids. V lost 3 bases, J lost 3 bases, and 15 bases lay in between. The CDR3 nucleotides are TGTGCCAGCAGCTTTTTACTCCCCGGTAGCTACAATGAGCAGTTCTTC. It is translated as CASSFLLPGSYNEQFF. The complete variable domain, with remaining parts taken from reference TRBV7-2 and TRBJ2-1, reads GAGVSQSPSNKVTEKGKDVELRCDPISGHTALYWYRQSLGQGLEFLIYFQGNSAPDKSGLPSDRFSAERTGGSVSTLTIQRTQQEDSAVYLCASSFLLPGSYNEQFFGPGTRLTVL.

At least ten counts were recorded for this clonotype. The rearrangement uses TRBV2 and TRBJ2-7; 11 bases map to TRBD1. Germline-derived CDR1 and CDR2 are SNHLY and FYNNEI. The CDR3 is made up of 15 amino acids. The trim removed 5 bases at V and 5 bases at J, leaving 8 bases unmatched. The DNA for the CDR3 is TGTGCCAGCAGTAACCGGGACAGGGGGTTGAACGAGCAGTACTTC. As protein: CASSNRDRGLNEQYF.